This TCR beta chain came from a study of T cell repertoires in cytomegalovirus infection (dated by TCRdb to the late 2010s). For the study in its entirety: Alongside well-studied HLA-B-restricted epitopes, the peptide stimulations were aimed at recently identified HLA-C-restricted CMV epitopes, whose presentation resists viral immunomodulation. Because public TCR beta signatures pointed to carriage of CMV infection together with the matching HLA type, the HLA type of each donor mattered for the analysis. Study-wide conclusions, independent of this receptor: In both this cohort and an independent approximately 370-donor cohort, the cumulative frequency of public TCR beta family members distinguished carriers of CMV infection plus the relevant HLA type. The ex vivo response was dominated by HLA-C-restricted CMV-specific TCR beta clonotypes, and the single most frequent clonotype in two of eight donors was supplied by these HLA-C-restricted clonotypes.

The instrument given in TCRdb is Illumina HiSeq 1500. The raw public reads went through TCRdb reprocessing: fastp at Q25, MiXCR clone calling, in-frame beta chains kept. Every entry covers one CDR3 protein and lists the most common genes and DNA from its rows. For this sample the table gives approximately 590,000 distinct CDR3 sequences, of which around 40% were detected only once. The ten most abundant clones make up around 46% of the sample. On this clonotype: Its antigen is unknown. Base qualities were left out, and no much larger clone turns up one base away.

Sample treatment or condition, as interpreted from the label and publication: in vitro stimulation with specific CMV peptide epitopes to enrich CMV-specific T cells. The germline V gene (reference sequence) specifies LNHDA as CDR1 and SQIVND as CDR2. From V the trimming removes 5 bases and from J it removes 0 bases, while the gene matches leave 6 bases of the junction unaccounted for. Counted from cysteine to phenylalanine, this CDR3 has 16 amino acids. Solely the CDR3 DNA is kept, with 48 bases framed from the first base. The TCR originated in a human donor in good health (CMV status not recorded). Some clones in this sample may be carry-over from other donors' samples. The V and J segments used are TRBV19 and TRBJ1-5; TRBD1 agrees with 8 junctional bases. The sequenced sample was cultured PBMCs, obtained from culture after CMV antigen stimulation. The nucleotide sequence reads TGTGCCAGTAGTTCCGGACAGGGCGATAGCAATCAGCCCCAGCATTTT. Its coded protein is CASSSGQGDSNQPQHF.